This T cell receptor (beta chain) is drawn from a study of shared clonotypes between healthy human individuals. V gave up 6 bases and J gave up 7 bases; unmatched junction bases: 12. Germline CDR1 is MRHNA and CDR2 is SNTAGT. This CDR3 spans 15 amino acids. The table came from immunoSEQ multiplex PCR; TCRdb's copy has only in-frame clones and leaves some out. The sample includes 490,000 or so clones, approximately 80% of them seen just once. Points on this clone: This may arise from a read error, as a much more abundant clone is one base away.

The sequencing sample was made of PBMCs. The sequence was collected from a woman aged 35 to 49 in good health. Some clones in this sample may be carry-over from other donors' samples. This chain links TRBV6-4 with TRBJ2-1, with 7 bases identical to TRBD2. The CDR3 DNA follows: TGTGCCAGCAGCCAAACTGGCGGGAGCGCGAATGAGCAGTTCTTC. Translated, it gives CASSQTGGSANEQFF.